The 28 T cell receptor beta chains listed next were all sequenced from one sample in a study of blood T cell repertoires in COVID-19. TCRdb's table, derived via immunoSEQ multiplex PCR, lists solely in-frame clones and lacks some. The sample lists 130,000 or so clones; about 91% were seen once. The material sequenced was peripheral blood. The receptors stem from a middle-aged man with acute or convalescent COVID-19.

The chain recombines TRBV7-6 with TRBJ1-2; D possibly corresponds to TRBD1 (5 bases). This CDR3 comprises 13 residues. V shed 3 bases and J shed 7 bases, with 12 bases lying between them. The germline V gene encodes CDR1 SGHVS and CDR2 FNYEAQ. The CDR3 region is CASSFQGLRGYTF. The CDR3 DNA is TGTGCCAGCAGCTTCCAGGGTCTGCGTGGCTACACCTTC.

The V and J genes are TRBV6-5 and TRBJ2-5; 9 positions agree with TRBD2. This CDR3 comprises 14 residues. In germline, CDR1 is MNHEY, CDR2 SVGAGI. V trimming: 6 bases; J trimming: 5 bases; junction bases outside the gene matches: 7. For the CDR3, the DNA is TGTGCCAGCAGGCGGCGGGGGGGCTCCGAGACCCAGTACTTC. Protein product: CASRRRGGSETQYF.

V and J are TRBV7-9 and TRBJ1-2, with D perhaps TRBD1 (5 bases). The germline V gene has CDR1 SEHNR and CDR2 FQNEAQ (reference sequence). This CDR3 is 14 amino acids long. V lost 1 base to trimming and J lost 4 bases, with 10 bases between them. The CDR3 DNA follows: TGTGCCAGCAGCTTAGAAGGGGCTGGCTATGGCTACACCTTC. It is translated as CASSLEGAGYGYTF.

The chain uses TRBV28 and TRBJ2-7, with TRBD1 identical over 7 bases. The CDR3 is made up of 15 amino acids. The germline CDR1 and CDR2 sequences are MDHEN and SYDVKM. V trimming: 5 bases; J trimming: 3 bases; junction bases outside the gene matches: 10. CDR3 sequence: CASSHDGTVRYEQYF. The CDR3 bases are TGTGCCAGCAGTCACGACGGGACAGTCCGCTACGAGCAGTACTTC.

This clone showed up just a few times. This chain joins TRBV6-5 and TRBJ1-2; D is perhaps TRBD1 (6 bases). Germline CDR1 is MNHEY and CDR2 is SVGAGI. Trimming left V 7 bases short and J 4 bases short, with 19 bases between. There are 15 residues in the CDR3. DNA for the CDR3: TGTGCCAGCACCTGGAGGGGGGGCGCGGGCTATGGCTACACCTTC. Translating it yields CASTWRGGAGYGYTF.

The V call is TRBV6-1, the J call TRBJ1-1; unclear D gene. Trimming pared 5 bases from V and 5 bases from J, leaving 9 bases between. The germline CDR1 and CDR2 sequences are MNHNS and SASEGT. The CDR3 extends over 12 amino acids. CDR3 in amino acids: CASSRPETEAFF. The CDR3 DNA sequence: TGTGCCAGCAGTCGCCCTGAGACTGAAGCTTTCTTT.

This rearrangement joins TRBV10-3 to TRBJ2-7, with a weak D call TRBD1 (6 bases). With 0 bases removed from V and 12 bases from J, the gap between germline ends came to 12 bases. The CDR3 has 12 residues. CDR1 ENHRY and CDR2 SYGVKD come from the germline V gene. This chain's CDR3 is CAISESTGYLYF. The CDR3 bases are TGTGCCATCAGTGAGTCTACAGGGTATCTGTACTTC.

The chain employs TRBV10-3 and TRBJ1-1; D is possibly TRBD1 (5 bases). Germline values: CDR1 ENHRY, CDR2 SYGVKD. The CDR3 has 13 amino acids. Trimming took 11 bases from V and 9 from J, leaving 22 bases between them. CDR3 protein: CASSGTTGGKAFF. CDR3 coding DNA: TGTGCCTCCTCCGGGACCACCGGGGGAAAAGCTTTCTTT.

In this sample, this clone turned up once. V is TRBV19 and J is TRBJ1-1; perhaps TRBD1 as D (6 bases). The germline V gene encodes CDR1 LNHDA and CDR2 SQIVND (reference sequence). This CDR3 has 13 amino acids. V was pared by 5 bases and J by 5 bases, with 12 bases between. The CDR3 nucleotides are TGTGCCAGTAGTCCAGGGGTGGGGACTGAAGCTTTCTTT. Residues: CASSPGVGTEAFF.

This clone has a handful of counts. Germline and junction disagree at one end, which may indicate a read error. The chain joins TRBV15 to TRBJ1-5; possibly TRBD1 for D (6 bases). This CDR3 region has 12 residues. Germline V gene sequence: CDR1 LNHNV, CDR2 YYDKDF (reference sequence). The CDR3 DNA reads TGTGCCACCAGCAGGGGATTCGGACAGATGGATTTT. Its protein product is CATSRGFGQMDF.

V is TRBV28 and J is TRBJ1-5; D possibly corresponds to TRBD1 (5 bases). CDR1 is MDHEN, CDR2 SYDVKM, per germline. CDR3 length equals 17 residues. The germline V and J ends were trimmed by 7 bases and 4 bases, with 23 bases remaining between them. As DNA, the CDR3 is TGTGCCAGCAATTTCCTCGACCTCAGGGTTAGAAATCAGCCCCAGCATTTT. It is translated as CASNFLDLRVRNQPQHF.

V and J are TRBV15 and TRBJ1-1; 10 nucleotides align to TRBD1. CDR1 and CDR2 from the germline V gene are LNHNV and YYDKDF (reference sequence). CDR3 size: 16 residues. Unmatched junction bases numbered 10, after V lost 3 bases and J lost 6 bases. In DNA form, the CDR3 reads TGTGCCACCAGCAGGGGTAGACAGGGGGCCTACGCTGAAGCTTTCTTT. Its protein is CATSRGRQGAYAEAFF.

The genes are TRBV9 and TRBJ1-2; TRBD1 might be the D (5 bases). The germline V gene has CDR1 SGDLS and CDR2 YYNGEE. The CDR3 loop spans 15 amino acids. V was shortened by 4 bases and J by 4 bases, with 17 bases between the two germline ends. CDR3 nucleotides: TGTGCCAGCAGCCGCGGGGAGGGGCTAATCTATGGCTACACCTTC. Its protein product is CASSRGEGLIYGYTF.

The chain combines TRBV11-1 with TRBJ1-6; TRBD1 might be the D (5 bases). Germline V CDR1 and CDR2: SGHAT, FQDESV (reference sequence). The V end lost 4 bases, the J end lost 1 base, and 8 bases lay between the germline ends. The CDR3 has 15 residues. The CDR3 loop is CASSSDISYNSPLHF. CDR3 DNA: TGTGCCAGCAGCTCGGACATATCCTATAATTCACCCCTCCACTTT.

V usage is TRBV10-3 and J usage is TRBJ2-5; TRBD2 aligns across 9 bases. V lost 5 bases, J lost 5 bases, and 0 bases stayed unmatched. This CDR3 is built from 12 residues. Germline assignment: CDR1 ENHRY and CDR2 SYGVKD. The CDR3 loop is CAISSGRETQYF. The CDR3 nucleotides are TGTGCCATCAGTAGCGGGAGGGAGACCCAGTACTTC.

This clone was detected only once. V gene TRBV3-1 (or the pseudogene TRBV3-2) combines with J gene TRBJ1-2; 12 nucleotides match TRBD1. The CDR3 is 14 amino acids. Trimming cost V 1 base and J 13 bases; bases outside gene matches: 7. The germline V gene encodes CDR1 LGHDT and CDR2 YNNKEL (reference sequence). The CDR3 nucleotides are TGTGCCAGCAGCCAAGGAGGGACAGGGGGCTCCTGCACCTTC. It yields the protein CASSQGGTGGSCTF.

Turning to this clone: The junction and the germline gene differ at one end; a read error may be behind it. V gene TRBV13 combines with J gene TRBJ1-1; D not resolved. This CDR3 region has 12 residues. Germline V CDR1 and CDR2: PRHDT, FYEKMQ (reference sequence). CDR3 DNA sequence: TGTGTCAGCAGCCAGAGGGACACTGAAGCTTTCTTT. It encodes CVSSQRDTEAFF.

This chain joins TRBV28 and TRBJ1-6; 8 bases are shared with TRBD1. This CDR3 is built from 16 residues. With 7 bases clipped from V and 7 bases from J, the junction kept 12 bases outside the gene matches. The V gene's germline CDR1 is MDHEN and CDR2 SYDVKM. CDR3 in DNA: TGTGCCAGCACTCCAGCGTCCGGGACAGGAAATTCACCCCTCCACTTT. Protein sequence: CASTPASGTGNSPLHF.

The J gene is TRBJ1-5, the V gene TRBV4-1; D gene ambiguous. This CDR3 is 17 amino acids long. Between the trimmed V and J ends, which lost 1 base and 4 bases, there was a span of 17 bases. In germline, CDR1 is MGHRA, CDR2 YSYEKL. The CDR3 DNA reads TGCGCCAGCAGCCAAGGGTTTGCTGGAGCTGGTAATCAGCCCCAGCATTTT. The encoded protein is CASSQGFAGAGNQPQHF.

The V call is TRBV5-6, the J call TRBJ1-3; the D gene is possibly TRBD1 (5 bases). Germline V CDR1 and CDR2: SGHDT, YYEEEE. The CDR3 spans 16 residues. V gave up 1 base and J gave up 2 bases, with 13 bases separating them. CDR3 sequence: CASSLPGGLTGNTIYF. CDR3 nucleotides: TGTGCCAGCAGCTTGCCTGGGGGGTTAACTGGAAACACCATATATTTT.

The V gene is TRBV7-6, the J gene TRBJ2-7, with D unresolved. CDR3 length equals 12 residues. Germline loops: CDR1 SGHVS, CDR2 FNYEAQ. V lost 5 bases to trimming and J lost 3 bases, with 8 bases between them. The CDR3 here is CASSANNYEQYF. The DNA of the CDR3 is TGTGCCAGCAGCGCCAACAACTACGAGCAGTACTTC.

The rearrangement uses TRBV7-2 and TRBJ2-5; D is possibly TRBD1 (7 bases). With 5 bases removed from V and 4 bases from J, the gap between germline ends came to 17 bases. CDR1 is SGHTA and CDR2 is FQGNSA in the germline V gene. The length of the CDR3 is 15 residues. This CDR3 reads CASSPPRGVRETQYF. The CDR3 DNA is TGTGCCAGCAGCCCCCCCAGGGGGGTGAGAGAGACCCAGTACTTC.

V and J are TRBV7-9 and TRBJ2-5, with D tentatively TRBD2 (5 bases). The germline V gene has CDR1 SEHNR and CDR2 FQNEAQ (reference sequence). V was shortened by 3 bases and J by 2 bases, with 10 bases between the two germline ends. The CDR3 extends over 14 amino acids. CDR3 nucleotide sequence: TGTGCCAGCAGCTTTCGGGGAGAGCAAGAGACCCAGTACTTC. This codes for CASSFRGEQETQYF.

The rearrangement joins TRBV5-8 to TRBJ1-5; D perhaps matches TRBD1 (6 bases). Germline lookup yields CDR1 SGHTS and CDR2 YDEGEE. The V gene lost 7 bases and the J gene lost 2 bases, with 16 bases spanning the gap. The CDR3 extends over 15 amino acids. CDR3 DNA: TGTGCCAGCTCCTTGGGGGCCGGGGGCAATCAGCCCCAGCATTTT. Protein: CASSLGAGGNQPQHF.

The chain employs TRBV11-2 and TRBJ1-1; tentatively, D is TRBD1 (6 bases). The CDR3 is made up of 12 amino acids. Germline V gives CDR1 SGHAT, CDR2 FQNNGV. V was cut by 8 bases and J by 5 bases, with 12 bases left in between. The CDR3 coding sequence is TGTGCCAGCGGCGGACAGCAAACTGAAGCTTTCTTT. It specifies CASGGQQTEAFF.

The chain has TRBV5-4 and TRBJ2-1; 7 bases fit TRBD2. Germline lookup yields CDR1 SGHNT and CDR2 YYREEE (reference sequence). V shed 4 bases, J shed 7 bases, and the junction held 23 bases outside the gene matches. This CDR3 spans 19 amino acids. The CDR3 nucleotides are TGTGCCAGCAGCCCCAGCCTCGGGCAGCGCGGGAGACCAGAAAATGAGCAGTTCTTC. Translating it yields CASSPSLGQRGRPENEQFF.

Regarding this clone: Other nucleotide sequences from this sample produce the same CDR3. The chain joins TRBV18 to TRBJ1-4; D is uncertain. Trimming took off 3 bases at V and 1 base at J, with 6 bases between the two ends. This CDR3 comprises 14 residues. CDR1 and CDR2 from the germline V gene are KGHSH and LQKENI. CDR3 nucleotides: TGTGCCAGCTCACCCCGGGGAACTAATGAAAAACTGTTTTTT. Its protein product is CASSPRGTNEKLFF.

V gene TRBV28 combines with J gene TRBJ2-7; 8 bases agree with TRBD1. In germline, CDR1 is MDHEN, CDR2 SYDVKM. Trimming removed 10 bases from V and 3 bases from J; junction bases left unmatched: 11. The CDR3 extends over 14 amino acids. The chain's CDR3 is CAITGTGRVYEQYF. The CDR3 DNA reads TGTGCCATCACCGGGACAGGACGAGTCTACGAGCAGTACTTC.